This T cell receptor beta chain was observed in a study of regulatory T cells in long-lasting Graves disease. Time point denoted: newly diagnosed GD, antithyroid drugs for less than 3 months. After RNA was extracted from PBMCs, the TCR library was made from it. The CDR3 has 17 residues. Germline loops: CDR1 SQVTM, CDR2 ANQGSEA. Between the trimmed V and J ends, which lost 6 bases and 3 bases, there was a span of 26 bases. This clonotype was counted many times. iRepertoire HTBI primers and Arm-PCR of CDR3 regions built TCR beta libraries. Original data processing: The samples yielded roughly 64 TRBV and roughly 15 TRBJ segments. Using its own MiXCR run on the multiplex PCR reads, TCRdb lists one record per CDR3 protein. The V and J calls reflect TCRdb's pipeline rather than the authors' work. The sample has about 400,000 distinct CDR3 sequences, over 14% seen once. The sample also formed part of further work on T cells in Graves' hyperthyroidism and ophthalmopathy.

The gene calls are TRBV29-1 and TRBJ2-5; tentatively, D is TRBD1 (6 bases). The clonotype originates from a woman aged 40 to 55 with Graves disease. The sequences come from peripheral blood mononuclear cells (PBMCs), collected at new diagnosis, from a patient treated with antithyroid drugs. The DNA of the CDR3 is TGCAGCGTCGACTGGCTGCCGGCCGGGACAACAGAAGAGACCCAGTACTTC. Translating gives CSVDWLPAGTTEETQYF.